Each of the 27 T cell receptor beta chains below was sequenced from the same sample in a study of shared clonotypes between healthy human individuals. Generated by immunoSEQ multiplex PCR, the TCRdb table keeps only in-frame clones and is missing some. The top ten clones hold roughly 0.82% of a sample with over 950,000 clones, around 77% of them seen once. Input material: memory CD4+ T cells from PBMCs. The subset: CD45RA-negative fraction. The receptor source for this set is a man aged 18-30 years in good health. Some clones in this sample may be carry-over from other donors' samples.

This clone was seen only once. The chain has TRBV28 and TRBJ2-3; 8 nucleotides line up with TRBD2. Trimming at V came to 9 bases and at J to 1 base, leaving 9 bases not matched to a gene. The V gene's germline CDR1 is MDHEN and CDR2 SYDVKM. This CDR3 comprises 15 residues. The CDR3 DNA is TGTGCCAGTACAAATAGCGGGATCGGCACAGATACGCAGTATTTT. Translated: CASTNSGIGTDTQYF.

The V call is TRBV7-9, the J call TRBJ1-3; no firm D call. The CDR3 contains 14 residues. Germline V lookup: CDR1 SEHNR, CDR2 FQNEAQ (reference sequence). The V gene lost 5 bases and the J gene lost 6 bases, with 14 bases spanning the gap. CDR3 loop: CASSPDISPNTIYF. The CDR3 DNA sequence: TGTGCCAGCAGCCCCGATATTTCGCCAAACACCATATATTTT.

The gene calls are TRBV5-6 and TRBJ2-2, with D possibly TRBD1 on 6 matching bases. CDR1 SGHDT and CDR2 YYEEEE come from the germline V gene. V was clipped by 4 bases and J by 3 bases, with 16 bases between them. The CDR3 consists of 16 residues. CDR3 nucleotides: TGTGCCAGCAGCAATGTGCCGGGACATCACACCGGGGAGCTGTTTTTT. Translation gives CASSNVPGHHTGELFF. Full variable domain (remainder filled in from reference TRBV5-6 and TRBJ2-2): DAGVTQSPTHLIKTRGQQVTLRCSPKSGHDTVSWYQQALGQGPQFIFQYYEEEERQRGNFPDRFSGHQFPNYSSELNVNALLLGDSALYLCASSNVPGHHTGELFFGEGSRLTVL.

The V gene is TRBV6-1, the J gene TRBJ1-1, with TRBD1 as a possible D gene (5 bases). This CDR3 spans 14 amino acids. V dropped 2 bases and J dropped 6 bases, with 13 bases sitting between them. Germline assignment: CDR1 MNHNS and CDR2 SASEGT. CDR3 DNA: TGTGCCAGCAGTGAATCTTACGGAGGGGCTGAAGCTTTCTTT. This sequence encodes CASSESYGGAEAFF.

The chain links TRBV2 to TRBJ2-5; 11 bases align to TRBD1. Germline V gene lookup returns CDR1 SNHLY and CDR2 FYNNEI. V gave up 7 bases and J gave up 4 bases; unmatched junction bases: 5. This CDR3 region has 14 residues. For the CDR3, the DNA is TGTGCCAGCACCAGGGACAGGGGGGCAGAGACCCAGTACTTC. As protein: CASTRDRGAETQYF.

The V and J genes are TRBV27 and TRBJ1-5, with TRBD1 matching over 7 bases. V lost 8 bases to trimming and J lost 1 base; unmatched junction nucleotides: 11. Per germline, CDR1 MNHEY and CDR2 SMNVEV (reference sequence). CDR3 length: 16 residues. This CDR3 reads CASGVTGTASNQPQHF. CDR3 DNA sequence: TGTGCCAGCGGGGTTACCGGGACAGCAAGCAATCAGCCCCAGCATTTT.

The genes are TRBV14 and TRBJ1-1, with a possible D match to TRBD1 (6 bases). The CDR3 loop spans 13 amino acids. Trimming removed 6 bases at V and 4 bases at J, with 12 bases between. Germline loops: CDR1 SGHDN, CDR2 FVKESK. The CDR3 nucleotides read TGTGCCAGCAGTCAACAGGGAGTCACTGAAGCTTTCTTT. Protein product: CASSQQGVTEAFF.

This clone turned up a few times. The CDR3 reads CASSLEASDGFSYF. In DNA, the CDR3 is TGTGCCAGCAGCTTAGAGGCCAGCGACGGTTTCAGCTACTTC. This chain connects TRBV7-7 to TRBJ2-7; D is uncertain. The CDR3 totals 14 residues. Germline V gene lookup returns CDR1 SSHAT and CDR2 FNYEAQ (reference sequence). V was pared by 1 base and J by 13 bases, with 20 bases between. Filled out from reference TRBV7-7 and TRBJ2-7, the complete variable domain reads GAGVSQSPRYKVTKRGQDVTLRCDPISSHATLYWYQQALGQGPEFLTYFNYEAQPDKSGLPSDRFSAERPEGSISTLTIQRTEQRDSAMYRCASSLEASDGFSYFGPGTRLTVT.

V is TRBV5-8 and J is TRBJ2-7; 8 nucleotides align to TRBD1. The CDR3 contains 15 residues. V lost 0 bases and J lost 6; bases outside the gene matches: 8. The germline CDR1 and CDR2 sequences are SGHTS and YDEGEE. The CDR3 protein is CASSLELTGVAEQYF. CDR3 bases: TGTGCCAGCAGCTTGGAGTTGACAGGGGTGGCCGAGCAGTACTTC.

This clone appeared a few times. The V call is TRBV28, the J call TRBJ2-5; D not certain. Germline V gene sequence: CDR1 MDHEN, CDR2 SYDVKM. The CDR3 has 17 residues. V was pared by 4 bases and J by 4 bases, with 22 bases between. This CDR3 reads CASSSTVAGFFGETQYF. In DNA, the CDR3 is TGTGCCAGCAGTTCAACGGTTGCTGGGTTTTTCGGAGAGACCCAGTACTTC.

This chain connects TRBV30 to TRBJ2-7; perhaps TRBD1 as D (5 bases). There are 14 residues in the CDR3. Germline loops: CDR1 GTSNPN, CDR2 SVGIG (reference sequence). The V gene lost 4 bases and the J gene lost 3 bases, with 16 bases spanning the gap. Written as DNA, the CDR3 is TGTGCCTGGAAACGTGAAAGAAGGGGCTACGAGCAGTACTTC. This translates into CAWKRERRGYEQYF.

V and J are TRBV7-9 and TRBJ2-7, with 8 positions matching TRBD2. Germline V gene sequence: CDR1 SEHNR, CDR2 FQNEAQ (reference sequence). The CDR3 is made up of 15 amino acids. The ends lost 2 bases at V and 0 bases at J; junction bases unmatched: 3. DNA for the CDR3: TGTGCCAGCAGCTTACTAGCGGGCCCCTCCTACGAGCAGTACTTC. This encodes CASSLLAGPSYEQYF.

The J gene is TRBJ2-5, the V gene TRBV5-1; D uncertain. Germline-derived CDR1 and CDR2 are SGHRS and YFSETQ. V shed 4 bases and J shed 2 bases, with 9 bases lying between them. There are 13 residues in the CDR3. In nucleotides, the CDR3 is TGCGCCAGCAGCCGCAACAGTCAAGAGACCCAGTACTTC. Translating it yields CASSRNSQETQYF.

CDR3 protein: CASSSSGPGGEQFF. Here the CDR3 DNA reads TGTGCCAGCAGCTCTAGCGGCCCCGGGGGAGAGCAGTTCTTC. This chain connects TRBV7-3 to TRBJ2-1; 7 bases match TRBD2. The V gene end was trimmed by 4 bases and the J gene end by 10 bases; junction bases not matched to a gene: 10. CDR3 length: 14 residues. Per the germline V gene, CDR1 is SGHTA and CDR2 is FQGTGA.

The chain recombines TRBV25-1 with TRBJ2-1; either TRBD1 or TRBD2 may supply D (6 bases each). The ends were cut back, 7 bases at V and 1 base at J, with 20 bases in the middle. CDR1 is MGHDK and CDR2 is SYGVNS in the germline V gene. CDR3 size: 17 residues. The CDR3 sequence is CASTYKGGKGSYNEQFF. For the CDR3, the DNA is TGTGCCAGCACCTACAAAGGGGGGAAAGGTTCCTACAATGAGCAGTTCTTC.

This clone was seen just once. The V gene is TRBV6-1, the J gene TRBJ1-2; D ambiguous. The CDR3 length is 15 residues. Germline CDR1 is MNHNS and CDR2 is SASEGT. Trimming pared 3 bases from V and 2 bases from J, leaving 13 bases between. The CDR3 DNA reads TGTGCCAGCAGTGATCGACAATCAGTAAACTATGGCTACACCTTC. Protein product: CASSDRQSVNYGYTF.

The chain carries TRBV2 and TRBJ1-5, with TRBD1 identical over 8 bases. V was clipped by 6 bases and J by 5 bases; unmatched bases: 0. The CDR3 totals 12 residues. The germline gives CDR1 SNHLY, CDR2 FYNNEI. CDR3: CASRGQDQPQHF. CDR3 coding DNA: TGTGCCAGCAGGGGACAGGATCAGCCCCAGCATTTT.

This clone has a count of ten or more. The V and J genes are TRBV4-2 and TRBJ2-1; D not certain. Germline CDR1 reads LGHNA; CDR2 reads YNFKEQ. CDR3 length equals 13 residues. V was shortened by 4 bases and J by 7 bases, with 11 bases between the two germline ends. As DNA, the CDR3 is TGTGCCAGCAGCCTAGCTCGGGCAAATGAGCAGTTCTTC. It codes for CASSLARANEQFF.

The rearrangement uses TRBV30 and TRBJ2-4; D may correspond to TRBD1 or TRBD2 (5 bases each). Germline V lookup: CDR1 GTSNPN, CDR2 SVGIG (reference sequence). V was clipped by 2 bases and J by 3 bases, with 11 bases between them. The CDR3 spans 14 residues. The CDR3 nucleotides read TGTGCCTGGAGTTTGAGGGGTGGCAAAAACATTCAGTACTTC. It encodes CAWSLRGGKNIQYF.

As regards this clone: One base away lies a much larger clone, so this may be a sequencing read error. This specimen includes other DNA sequences encoding the same CDR3. This chain joins TRBV5-8 and TRBJ1-5; maybe TRBD1 (5 bases). CDR3 length: 15 residues. Between the trimmed V and J ends, which lost 1 base and 0 bases, there was a span of 8 bases. CDR1 SGHTS and CDR2 YDEGEE come from the germline V gene. Written as DNA, the CDR3 is TGTGCCAGCAGCTTGTCGGGGGATAGCAATCAGCCCCAGCATTTT. It yields the protein CASSLSGDSNQPQHF. The variable domain in full, with the rest retrieved from reference TRBV5-8 and TRBJ1-5, is EAGVTQSPTHLIKTRGQQATLRCSPISGHTSVYWYQQALGLGLQFLLWYDEGEERNRGNFPPRFSGRQFPNYSSELNVNALELEDSALYLCASSLSGDSNQPQHFGDGTRLSIL.

This chain links TRBV5-4 with TRBJ2-7; TRBD1 aligns across 7 bases. CDR1 is SGHNT and CDR2 is YYREEE in the germline V gene (reference sequence). The V and J ends lost 4 bases and 0 bases, in that order; junction bases with no gene match: 7. This CDR3 has 15 amino acids. The CDR3, as DNA: TGTGCCAGCAGCGCCCGACAGGGCGACTCCTACGAGCAGTACTTC. Its translation is CASSARQGDSYEQYF.

V gene TRBV20-1 combines with J gene TRBJ1-1; D remains unclear. CDR3 length: 11 amino acids. CDR1 is DFQATT and CDR2 is SNEGSKA in the germline V gene (reference sequence). Trimming shortened V by 6 bases and J by 6 bases, and 11 bases separated the two germline ends. The chain's CDR3 is CSAIDHSEAFF. Written as DNA, the CDR3 is TGCAGTGCCATAGATCACTCTGAAGCTTTCTTT.

This chain connects TRBV6-6 to TRBJ1-4; tentatively, D is TRBD1 (6 bases). CDR1 is MNHNY and CDR2 is SVGAGI in the germline V gene (reference sequence). The ends were cut back, 6 bases at V and 7 bases at J, with 21 bases in the middle. The CDR3 is 16 amino acids. The CDR3 sequence: CASSRVLQGGSEKLFF. The CDR3 nucleotides read TGTGCCAGCAGCCGGGTCCTACAGGGTGGTAGTGAAAAACTGTTTTTT.

This chain uses TRBV5-1 with TRBJ2-2; D gene ambiguous. The V gene's germline CDR1 is SGHRS and CDR2 YFSETQ. This CDR3 region has 14 residues. Trimming pared 1 base from V and 6 bases from J, leaving 10 bases between. As DNA, the CDR3 is TGCGCCAGCAGCTTGACCTTAGAGTCCGGGGAGCTGTTTTTT. Amino acid sequence: CASSLTLESGELFF.

V usage is TRBV11-3 and J usage is TRBJ1-1, with D uncertain. This CDR3 has 14 residues. The germline V gene encodes CDR1 SGHNT and CDR2 YENEEA. Trimming stripped 4 bases from V and 1 base from J, with 10 bases between. CDR3 coding DNA: TGTGCCAGCAGCTCCGGGAACCCGAACACTGAAGCTTTCTTT. Amino acids: CASSSGNPNTEAFF.

The J gene is TRBJ2-5, the V gene TRBV28; tentatively, D is TRBD2 (5 bases). This CDR3 is 14 amino acids long. Germline-derived CDR1 and CDR2 are MDHEN and SYDVKM. V was pared by 6 bases and J by 7 bases, with 18 bases between. The CDR3 is CASSPTVVRGTQYF. CDR3 nucleotide sequence: TGTGCCAGCAGCCCGACCGTTGTCCGGGGGACCCAGTACTTC. Full variable domain (rest looked up from reference TRBV28 and TRBJ2-5): DVKVTQSSRYLVKRTGEKVFLECVQDMDHENMFWYRQDPGLGLRLIYFSYDVKMKEKGDIPEGYSVSREKKERFSLILESASTNQTSMYLCASSPTVVRGTQYFGPGTRLLVL.

This clone has just a few counts. V gene TRBV5-1 combines with J gene TRBJ2-6; D remains ambiguous. V lost 4 bases to trimming and J lost 0 bases, with 11 bases between them. The CDR3 runs 16 residues. Germline assignment: CDR1 SGHRS and CDR2 YFSETQ. DNA for the CDR3: TGCGCCAGCAGCAGAACTTACTACTCTGGGGCCAACGTCCTGACTTTC. It translates to CASSRTYYSGANVLTF.